The 17 T cell receptor beta chains reported below all come from one sample, sequenced in a study of blood T cell repertoires in COVID-19. TCRdb keeps only in-frame clones here, not all; method: immunoSEQ multiplex PCR. Of approximately 57,000 clones in the sample, roughly four fifths were seen once. The sequenced sample was peripheral blood. All receptors derive from a woman of 80 years or more with acute or convalescent COVID-19.

This chain links TRBV19 with TRBJ1-3; no firm D call. The CDR3 loop spans 14 amino acids. V lost 5 bases to trimming and J lost 0 bases, with 8 bases between them. The germline V gene has CDR1 LNHDA and CDR2 SQIVND (reference sequence). CDR3 sequence (DNA): TGTGCCAGTAGTGGAGGGTTCTCTGGAAACACCATATATTTT. Translated, it gives CASSGGFSGNTIYF.

The chain uses TRBV30 and TRBJ1-3, with no clear D. Trimming cost V 0 bases and J 0 bases, with 6 bases left between them. The CDR3 consists of 14 residues. The V gene's germline CDR1 is GTSNPN and CDR2 SVGIG (reference sequence). The CDR3 region is CAWSVGSSGNTIYF. The CDR3 region has the DNA TGTGCCTGGAGTGTGGGGAGCTCTGGAAACACCATATATTTT.

Here the CDR3 DNA reads TGCAGCGTGGAAAAACCTACAGGATACGAGCAGTACTTC. It yields the protein CSVEKPTGYEQYF. This chain links TRBV29-1 with TRBJ2-7; TRBD1 is a possible D gene (5 bases). Trimming shortened V by 6 bases and J by 4 bases, and 16 bases separated the two germline ends. CDR1 and CDR2 (germline): SQVTM, ANQGSEA. The length of the CDR3 is 13 residues.

The chain employs TRBV6-1 and TRBJ2-5; D gene ambiguous. The CDR3 length is 16 residues. Deletions cut 3 bases from V and 0 bases from J, with 14 bases between. Germline loops: CDR1 MNHNS, CDR2 SASEGT. This chain's CDR3 is CASSDPPRLYQETQYF. CDR3 sequence (DNA): TGTGCCAGCAGTGACCCCCCGAGATTGTACCAAGAGACCCAGTACTTC.

The V call is TRBV27, the J call TRBJ2-1; maybe TRBD2 (5 bases). The CDR3 contains 14 residues. V lost 3 bases and J 9 bases, leaving 15 bases between the germline ends. Germline V gene data show CDR1 as MNHEY and CDR2 as SMNVEV (reference sequence). CDR3 residues: CASSFGLPRREQFF. The CDR3 DNA sequence: TGTGCCAGCAGTTTTGGACTCCCGAGGCGTGAGCAGTTCTTC.

This chain connects TRBV19 to TRBJ2-7; 7 bases are a match to TRBD1. The J segment lost 2 bases and the V segment lost 6 bases, leaving 7 bases of the junction unmatched. Looked up from germline, CDR1 is LNHDA and CDR2 is SQIVND (reference sequence). The CDR3 covers 14 residues. The CDR3 DNA reads as TGTGCCAGTAGAAGAGACAGGGCCACCTACGAGCAGTACTTC. This sequence encodes CASRRDRATYEQYF.

The rearrangement joins TRBV9 to TRBJ2-2, with unresolved D. V was clipped by 3 bases and J by 0 bases, with 6 bases between them. The CDR3 runs to 14 residues. Germline loops: CDR1 SGDLS, CDR2 YYNGEE. CDR3 nucleotide sequence: TGTGCCAGCAGCGCTAGACCGAACACCGGGGAGCTGTTTTTT. This translates into CASSARPNTGELFF.

This clone has only a few counts. This chain connects TRBV2 to TRBJ1-1; 11 bases are shared with TRBD1. This CDR3 is built from 14 residues. Unmatched junction bases numbered 5, after V lost 6 bases and J lost 5 bases. Looked up from germline, CDR1 is SNHLY and CDR2 is FYNNEI. CDR3 residues: CASRGTGGMTEAFF. In DNA form, the CDR3 reads TGTGCCAGCAGGGGGACAGGGGGTATGACTGAAGCTTTCTTT.

This rearrangement joins TRBV2 to TRBJ2-7; 9 bases line up with TRBD1. The CDR3 is 14 amino acids. Looked up from germline, CDR1 is SNHLY and CDR2 is FYNNEI. V was pared by 6 bases and J by 5 bases, with 8 bases of the junction left unmatched. For the CDR3, the DNA is TGTGCCAGCAGGGCCGACAGGGGGGTCGACGAGCAGTACTTC. Translation gives CASRADRGVDEQYF.

This clone has a handful of counts. The chain links TRBV6-5 to TRBJ1-5; the D is unclear. The CDR3 runs to 13 residues. The V gene's germline CDR1 is MNHEY and CDR2 SVGAGI. V dropped 0 bases and J dropped 4 bases, with 4 bases sitting between them. CDR3 DNA sequence: TGTGCCAGCAGTTACTCGAGGAATCAGCCCCAGCATTTT. Its translation is CASSYSRNQPQHF.

The V and J genes are TRBV6-5 and TRBJ2-7; tentatively, D is TRBD2 (6 bases). Between the trimmed V and J ends, which lost 6 bases and 4 bases, there was a span of 16 bases. Germline values: CDR1 MNHEY, CDR2 SVGAGI. The CDR3 spans 14 residues. CDR3 in amino acids: CASRNRWGVYEQYF. For the CDR3, the DNA is TGTGCCAGCAGAAACCGTTGGGGGGTGTACGAGCAGTACTTC.

The V call is TRBV2, the J call TRBJ2-2; 7 bases map to TRBD2. The CDR3 runs 16 residues. J lost 2 bases, V lost 2 bases, and 5 bases had no gene match. Germline values: CDR1 SNHLY, CDR2 FYNNEI. CDR3 nucleotides: TGTGCCAGCAGTGAAAGGTCTAGCGGAAACACCGGGGAGCTGTTTTTT. Translated, it gives CASSERSSGNTGELFF.

The gene calls are TRBV28 and TRBJ2-1, with D perhaps TRBD2 (5 bases). The CDR3 is 14 residues long. Germline assignment: CDR1 MDHEN and CDR2 SYDVKM. The V gene lost 2 bases and the J gene lost 3 bases, with 8 bases spanning the gap. The CDR3 bases are TGTGCCAGCAGTTTAGTCGGGGACTACAATGAGCAGTTCTTC. This translates into CASSLVGDYNEQFF.

The chain carries TRBV6-2 or TRBV6-3 and TRBJ2-3; D is unresolved. This CDR3 has 15 residues. Trimming took 0 bases from V and 1 from J, leaving 8 bases between them. The germline V gene has CDR1 MNHEY and CDR2 SVGEGT. CDR3 sequence reads: CASSYSSVRTDTQYF. CDR3 DNA: TGTGCCAGCAGTTACTCGAGCGTGCGCACAGATACGCAGTATTTT.

The V call is TRBV2, the J call TRBJ2-7; TRBD2 matches at 13 bases. Trimming removed 5 bases from V and 6 bases from J; junction bases left unmatched: 10. CDR3 length equals 16 residues. The germline gives CDR1 SNHLY, CDR2 FYNNEI. The CDR3 region has the DNA TGTGCCAGCAGTAAAGGGACTAGCGGGACCCTTGCCGAGCAGTACTTC. This gives the protein CASSKGTSGTLAEQYF. Variable domain in full (rest from reference TRBV2 and TRBJ2-7): EPEVTQTPSHQVTQMGQEVILRCVPISNHLYFYWYRQILGQKVEFLVSFYNNEISEKSEIFDDQFSVERPDGSNFTLKIRSTKLEDSAMYFCASSKGTSGTLAEQYFGPGTRLTVT.

J is TRBJ1-1 and V is TRBV10-3; weak D call: TRBD1 (6 bases). CDR3 length equals 11 residues. The V gene's germline CDR1 is ENHRY and CDR2 SYGVKD. V was trimmed by 6 bases and J by 12 bases, leaving 14 bases between them. In DNA, the CDR3 is TGTGCCATCAGGGAGACAGGTCGACCTTTCTTT. It yields the protein CAIRETGRPFF.

The rearrangement links TRBV5-1 to TRBJ2-5, with D possibly being TRBD1 (5 bases). The germline V gene encodes CDR1 SGHRS and CDR2 YFSETQ. V was shortened by 4 bases and J by 5 bases, with 21 bases between the two germline ends. CDR3 length equals 16 residues. Written as DNA, the CDR3 is TGCGCCAGCAGCAGGACCTCTAGGGGCTCGCGGGAGACCCAGTACTTC. Protein sequence: CASSRTSRGSRETQYF.